The present T cell receptor beta chain was sequenced within a study of chemoradiotherapy in HPV16-positive cancers. Assay: immunoSEQ multiplex PCR; the TCRdb copy retains only in-frame clones and omits some. The sample shows 13,000 or so clones, about 85% of them seen only once. This clone has only one observation. The V gene's germline CDR1 is SGHNT and CDR2 YENEEA. The V gene lost 2 bases and the J gene lost 5 bases, with 8 bases spanning the gap. The CDR3 is 13 residues long. The chain carries TRBV11-3 and TRBJ2-3; D gene uncertain. The sample was blood, taken from a patient who underwent chemoradiotherapy. This TCR came from a human donor with HPV-associated anogenital cancer. The CDR3 DNA is TGTGCCAGCAGCTTATACGCTAGAGATACGCAGTATTTT. This sequence encodes CASSLYARDTQYF. Looking up the rest from reference TRBV11-3 and TRBJ2-3 gives the full variable domain: EAGVVQSPRYKIIEKKQPVAFWCNPISGHNTLYWYLQNLGQGPELLIRYENEEAVDDSQLPKDRFSAERLKGVDSTLKIQPAELGDSAVYLCASSLYARDTQYFGPGTRLTVL.